This T cell receptor beta chain comes out of a study of blood T cells in healthy people across ages. The study's findings and limits: Any conclusive comparison of naive versus antigen-experienced cells was prevented by using unsorted PBMCs.

Trimming left V 2 bases short and J 2 bases short, with 17 bases between. Germline V gene data show CDR1 as SQVTM and CDR2 as ANQGSEA. The CDR3 totals 16 residues. In regard to this clonotype: The antigen is unknown.

Then a second PCR, running roughly 6 to 12 cycles, was carried out with a sample-barcoded 5' primer and a J-beta primer mix. One entry per CDR3 protein results from TCRdb running MiXCR on the 5' RACE reads. The sample holds around 1,000,000 distinct CDR3 sequences, approximately 25% seen once. Researchers collected ten milliliters of peripheral blood from every single donor. The same specimen was also included in a second study, on T cells of mothers and their children. As that study records: Overlap ran slightly, non-significantly higher for related than unrelated mother-child pairs.

The chain has TRBV29-1 and TRBJ2-3; TRBD1 is a possible D gene (5 bases). The sequenced sample was blood. This clonotype was obtained from a girl aged 2-15 years in good health. For the CDR3, the DNA is TGCAGCGTTGAATTAAGACAGATCGCTTCCACAGATACGCAGTATTTT. The encoded protein is CSVELRQIASTDTQYF.